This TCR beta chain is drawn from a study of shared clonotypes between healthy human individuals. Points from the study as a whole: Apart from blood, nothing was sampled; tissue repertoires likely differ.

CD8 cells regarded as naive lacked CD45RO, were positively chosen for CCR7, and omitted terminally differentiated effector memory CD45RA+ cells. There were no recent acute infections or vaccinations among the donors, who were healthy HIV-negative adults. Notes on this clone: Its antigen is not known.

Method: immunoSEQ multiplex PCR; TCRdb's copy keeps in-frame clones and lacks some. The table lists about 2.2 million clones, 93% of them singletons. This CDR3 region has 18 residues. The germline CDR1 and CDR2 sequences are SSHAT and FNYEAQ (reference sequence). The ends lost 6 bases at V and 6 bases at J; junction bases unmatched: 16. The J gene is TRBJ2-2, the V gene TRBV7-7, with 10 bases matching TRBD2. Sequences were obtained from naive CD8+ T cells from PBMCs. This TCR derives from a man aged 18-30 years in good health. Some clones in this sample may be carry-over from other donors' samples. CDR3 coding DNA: TGTGCCAGCAGTTTCTTATCTAGCGGGAGTTTATCGGCCGGGGAGCTGTTTTTT. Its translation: CASSFLSSGSLSAGELFF.